The T cell receptor (beta chain) under discussion was sequenced for a study of OX40 agonist ivuxolimab in advanced cancers. Looking at the study overall: Patients received the agonistic anti-OX40 (CD134) antibody ivuxolimab.

This CDR3 comprises 15 residues. J gave up 3 bases and V 5 bases, and 6 bases lay outside the gene matches. Germline V gives CDR1 SEHNR, CDR2 FQNEAQ (reference sequence). Regarding this clone: What it binds is unknown.

General study results and limits: At 0.1 to 3.0 mg/kg, clonal expansion of CD4+ and CD8+ blood T cells had occurred by week 6. Partly responding patients at 0.1-3.0 mg/kg showed some of the smallest clonal expansion. Expanded clones were, on average, more numerous in CD8+ T cells than in CD4+.

Using immunoSEQ multiplex PCR, the repertoire was profiled, and TCRdb retains in-frame clones only, with some absent. The sample yields 50,000 to 65,000 clones, about 85% seen once. The chain recombines TRBV7-9 with TRBJ2-7; the match to TRBD2 covers 11 bases. Sequencing used CD4+ or CD8+ T cells sorted from blood, obtained in a trial of the OX40 agonist ivuxolimab. The source is an adult with an advanced solid tumor such as melanoma, head and neck, liver or kidney cancer. The CDR3 bases are TGTGCCAGCAGCCCAAGGACTAGCGGGTTCTACGAGCAGTACTTC. Encoded protein: CASSPRTSGFYEQYF. Together with reference TRBV7-9 and TRBJ2-7, the CDR3 gives the full variable domain: DTGVSQNPRHKITKRGQNVTFRCDPISEHNRLYWYRQTLGQGPEFLTYFQNEAQLEKSRLLSDRFSAERPKGSFSTLEIQRTEQGDSAMYLCASSPRTSGFYEQYFGPGTRLTVT.